These 18 T cell receptor beta chains were all obtained from the same sample, sequenced in a study of a mutant IDH1 vaccine in newly diagnosed glioma. Their antigens are not known. Generated by immunoSEQ multiplex PCR, the TCRdb table keeps only in-frame clones and is missing some. The profile shows about 52,000 clones, roughly 90% of them singletons. Time point noted: week 11, during vaccination. Mutant IDH1 20-mer peptide, at 300 ug, made up each vaccine dose, with topical imiquimod. The specimen comprised PBMCs, sampled from a glioma patient whose treatment included an IDH1 peptide vaccine. These receptors were obtained from a man aged 45-60 years with glioma.

V usage is TRBV9 and J usage is TRBJ2-1, with D possibly TRBD2 on 6 matching bases. The CDR3 spans 15 residues. Trimming removed 0 bases at V and 3 bases at J, with 10 bases between. Germline assignment: CDR1 SGDLS and CDR2 YYNGEE. CDR3 nucleotide sequence: TGTGCCAGCAGCGTAGAGGTAGCGGACTACAATGAGCAGTTCTTC. Its protein is CASSVEVADYNEQFF.

This clone has only one observation. The chain joins TRBV9 to TRBJ1-2; D unresolved. Trimming pared 4 bases from V and 7 bases from J, leaving 20 bases between. Germline loops: CDR1 SGDLS, CDR2 YYNGEE. This CDR3 contains 15 residues. CDR3 protein: CASSRVGSSAAGYTF. CDR3 DNA: TGTGCCAGCAGCCGAGTTGGGTCTTCGGCGGCTGGCTACACCTTC.

This rearrangement joins TRBV19 to TRBJ1-4; D is unclear. The CDR3 is 15 amino acids. Trimming stripped 6 bases from V and 0 bases from J, with 11 bases between. CDR1 and CDR2 from the germline V gene are LNHDA and SQIVND (reference sequence). In DNA, the CDR3 is TGTGCCAGTAGCCGAGATGGGGCAACTAATGAAAAACTGTTTTTT. This encodes CASSRDGATNEKLFF. Full variable domain (missing parts from reference TRBV19 and TRBJ1-4): DGGITQSPKYLFRKEGQNVTLSCEQNLNHDAMYWYRQDPGQGLRLIYYSQIVNDFQKGDIAEGYSVSREKKESFPLTVTSAQKNPTAFYLCASSRDGATNEKLFFGSGTQLSVL.

The DNA of the CDR3 is TGTGCCACCACAGAGTTGGGACAACTCCAAGAGACCCAGTACTTC. Amino acid sequence: CATTELGQLQETQYF. V and J are TRBV10-3 and TRBJ2-5; D may be TRBD1 (6 bases). Per germline, CDR1 ENHRY and CDR2 SYGVKD. Trimming took off 10 bases at V and 1 base at J, with 19 bases between the two ends. The CDR3 has 15 residues.

J is TRBJ1-5 and V is TRBV27; a weak D match, TRBD1 (5 bases). The CDR3 is 18 amino acids. V lost 1 base to trimming and J lost 1 base, with 17 bases between them. In germline, CDR1 is MNHEY, CDR2 SMNVEV (reference sequence). CDR3 nucleotides: TGTGCCAGCAGTTTATGGGCCCCAGGGAGGGTAAGCAATCAGCCCCAGCATTTT. Amino acid sequence: CASSLWAPGRVSNQPQHF.

This chain's CDR3 is CASRRTSGGDTQYF. The DNA of the CDR3 is TGTGCCAGCAGAAGGACTAGCGGGGGAGATACGCAGTATTTT. The chain employs TRBV6-4 and TRBJ2-3; 13 nucleotides align to TRBD2. The trim removed 6 bases at V and 5 bases at J, leaving 2 bases unmatched. The CDR3 consists of 14 residues. Germline V CDR1 and CDR2: MRHNA, SNTAGT.

This clone is a singleton in its sample. The V and J genes are TRBV7-9 and TRBJ1-2, with D perhaps matching TRBD1 (5 bases). V was clipped by 5 bases and J by 5 bases, with 12 bases between them. This CDR3 spans 13 amino acids. Germline CDR1 reads SEHNR; CDR2 reads FQNEAQ (reference sequence). This CDR3 is CASSVDRAYGYTF. The CDR3 nucleotides read TGTGCCAGCAGCGTCGACAGAGCTTATGGCTACACCTTC.

This sequence joins TRBV28 and TRBJ2-1; D is perhaps TRBD2 (5 bases). Trimming took off 11 bases at V and 4 bases at J, with 12 bases between the two ends. Germline V gene data show CDR1 as MDHEN and CDR2 as SYDVKM. The CDR3 runs 12 residues. The CDR3 nucleotides are TGTGCCGTCGGGCTAGCTTACAATGAGCAGTTCTTC. Translated: CAVGLAYNEQFF.

The chain uses TRBV27 and TRBJ2-7, with D possibly TRBD2 on 5 matching bases. Per germline, CDR1 MNHEY and CDR2 SMNVEV (reference sequence). This CDR3 is 13 amino acids long. Trimming cost V 0 bases and J 6 bases, with 9 bases left between them. CDR3 in amino acids: CASSLSPSSEQYF. The DNA for the CDR3 is TGTGCCAGCAGTTTATCCCCTAGCTCCGAGCAGTACTTC.

J is TRBJ1-5 and V is TRBV7-2, with TRBD1 matching over 9 bases. The CDR3 is made up of 15 amino acids. V shed 5 bases, J shed 8 bases, and the junction held 10 bases outside the gene matches. In germline, CDR1 is SGHTA, CDR2 FQGNSA. CDR3 nucleotide sequence: TGTGCCAGCAGCGCCGGACAGGGGTCGTCAGAGCCCCAGCATTTT. Translated, it gives CASSAGQGSSEPQHF.

The rearrangement uses TRBV6-5 and TRBJ2-6, with D uncertain. Trimming shortened V by 5 bases and J by 5 bases, and 4 bases separated the two germline ends. CDR3 length: 12 amino acids. Germline CDR1 reads MNHEY; CDR2 reads SVGAGI. CDR3 sequence (DNA): TGTGCCAGCAGTAGGAGGGCCAACGTCCTGACTTTC. Amino acids: CASSRRANVLTF.

The gene calls are TRBV2 and TRBJ2-2; 7 bases match TRBD2. Germline values: CDR1 SNHLY, CDR2 FYNNEI. Trimming took 0 bases from V and 6 from J; bases not matched to a gene: 4. The CDR3 sequence is 15 residues long. In DNA form, the CDR3 reads TGTGCCAGCAGTGAAGCGGGGGAGGGGCCCGGGGAGCTGTTTTTT. Its protein is CASSEAGEGPGELFF. Variable domain in full (rest from reference TRBV2 and TRBJ2-2): EPEVTQTPSHQVTQMGQEVILRCVPISNHLYFYWYRQILGQKVEFLVSFYNNEISEKSEIFDDQFSVERPDGSNFTLKIRSTKLEDSAMYFCASSEAGEGPGELFFGEGSRLTVL.

J is TRBJ2-7 and V is TRBV28, with D possibly being TRBD2 (5 bases). CDR3 length equals 14 residues. Trimming stripped 5 bases from V and 1 base from J, with 12 bases between. CDR1 and CDR2 (germline): MDHEN, SYDVKM. In nucleotides, the CDR3 is TGTGCCAGCAGTCCTCTTGGGGAGTCCTACGAGCAGTACTTC. It is translated as CASSPLGESYEQYF. The full variable domain, rest sourced from reference TRBV28 and TRBJ2-7, is DVKVTQSSRYLVKRTGEKVFLECVQDMDHENMFWYRQDPGLGLRLIYFSYDVKMKEKGDIPEGYSVSREKKERFSLILESASTNQTSMYLCASSPLGESYEQYFGPGTRLTVT.

The rearrangement joins TRBV28 to TRBJ1-5; D is perhaps TRBD1 (5 bases). Germline V gene sequence: CDR1 MDHEN, CDR2 SYDVKM. V lost 7 bases and J lost 11, with 27 bases in between. This CDR3 comprises 16 residues. The CDR3 sequence is CASIPTPGVGFLAQHF. In nucleotides, the CDR3 is TGTGCCAGCATTCCCACGCCGGGGGTGGGCTTTTTGGCCCAGCATTTT.

The chain is built from TRBV5-1 and TRBJ2-2; 8 nucleotides line up with TRBD2. The CDR3 consists of 18 residues. From germline, CDR1 is SGHRS and CDR2 YFSETQ. V was clipped by 3 bases and J by 2 bases; unmatched bases: 12. CDR3 region: CASSSKQLADPNTGELFF. The CDR3 coding sequence is TGCGCCAGCAGCTCTAAACAACTAGCGGACCCCAACACCGGGGAGCTGTTTTTT.

CDR3 loop: CASSWGDRGAWGYTF. CDR3 DNA sequence: TGTGCCAGCAGTTGGGGTGACAGGGGCGCTTGGGGCTACACCTTC. The chain uses TRBV28 and TRBJ1-2; 8 bases align to TRBD1. The germline CDR1 and CDR2 sequences are MDHEN and SYDVKM. This CDR3 contains 15 residues. V lost 4 bases, J lost 8 bases, and 12 bases stayed unmatched.

The chain joins TRBV29-1 to TRBJ2-2; 7 bases align to TRBD2. CDR3 length equals 13 residues. In germline, CDR1 is SQVTM, CDR2 ANQGSEA. V gave up 6 bases and J gave up 2 bases; unmatched junction bases: 3. CDR3 region: CSVRLANTGELFF. CDR3 nucleotides: TGCAGCGTACGACTAGCAAACACCGGGGAGCTGTTTTTT.

This chain uses TRBV2 with TRBJ2-4; TRBD1 or TRBD2 may be the D gene (5 bases each). V lost 6 bases, J lost 0 bases, and 15 bases lay in between. The CDR3 spans 16 residues. Germline values: CDR1 SNHLY, CDR2 FYNNEI. Here the CDR3 reads CASSWGEGIAKNIQYF. The CDR3 DNA is TGTGCCAGCAGCTGGGGCGAGGGGATAGCCAAAAACATTCAGTACTTC.